This T cell receptor beta chain was captured in a study of blood T cell repertoires in COVID-19. At the level of the study: Acute and convalescent COVID-19 samples came from the United States, Italy and Spain.

Produced via immunoSEQ multiplex PCR; TCRdb's table is partial and in-frame only. The sample holds 90,000 or so clones, 90% seen once. This clonotype originated in a man between 18 and 29 years old with COVID-19, enrolled during active disease. Sequencing was performed on peripheral blood.

CDR3 amino acids: CASSPTDRAFVGGYTF. The CDR3 coding sequence is TGTGCCAGCAGCCCGACGGACAGGGCGTTTGTCGGAGGCTACACCTTC. This chain joins TRBV9 and TRBJ1-2; 8 nucleotides match TRBD1. With 4 bases clipped from V and 8 bases from J, the junction kept 16 bases outside the gene matches. The V gene's germline CDR1 is SGDLS and CDR2 YYNGEE. The CDR3 has 16 residues.